This entry lists 2 T cell receptor beta chains sequenced from one sample in a study of shared clonotypes between healthy human individuals. This table comes from immunoSEQ multiplex PCR, and its TCRdb copy is limited to in-frame clones, with some not included. This sample has approximately 2.5 million clones, with approximately 92% found just once. Material: naive CD4+ T cells sorted from blood. This sample's subset: CD45RA+ positively selected. These receptors were obtained from a man between 18 and 35 years old in good health.

This clone has a handful of counts. V usage is TRBV19 and J usage is TRBJ1-5; TRBD1 is a possible D gene (5 bases). With 4 bases removed from V and 0 bases from J, the gap between germline ends came to 16 bases. Per germline, CDR1 LNHDA and CDR2 SQIVND (reference sequence). CDR3 length equals 17 residues. CDR3: CASSSREGGYSNQPQHF. The CDR3 coding sequence is TGTGCCAGTAGTAGCAGGGAGGGTGGGTATAGCAATCAGCCCCAGCATTTT.

V gene TRBV4-2 combines with J gene TRBJ2-1; either TRBD1 or TRBD2 may supply D (5 bases each). This CDR3 region has 14 residues. Trimming cost V 3 bases and J 5 bases, with 11 bases left between them. Germline values: CDR1 LGHNA, CDR2 YNFKEQ. CDR3 nucleotides: TGTGCCAGCAGCCAGAGGGACCCCAACAATGAGCAGTTCTTC. Amino acids: CASSQRDPNNEQFF.